Listed below are T cell receptor beta chains from one sample, sequenced in a study of PD-L1 blockade in urothelial cancer. Clones were read by immunoSEQ multiplex PCR, and TCRdb kept only the in-frame ones, dropping some. The sample lists around 70,000 clones; 90% were seen once. This specimen was PBMCs, taken around atezolizumab (anti-PD-L1) treatment. These receptors all come from a man aged 65-85 years with urothelial cancer. The CDR3 runs from the conserved cysteine through the conserved F or W. D genes are given only for firm matches. Clone size is given for some rows only: seen once, a few or many times, or a class if the clone is expanded.

TRBD2 TRBJ2-2 - TRBV7-9 CASGAPKGGSITGELFF TGTGCCAGCGGGGCTCCAAAGGGCGGGAGTATCACCGGGGAGCTGTTTTTT
- TRBJ2-2 - TRBV10-3 CAISESTRVWELFF TGTGCCATCAGTGAGTCTACACGGGTTTGGGAGCTGTTTTTT
- TRBJ1-3 - TRBV27 CASSSSSGNTIYF TGTGCCAGCAGTTCGAGCTCTGGAAACACCATATATTTT
TRBD1 TRBJ2-3 - TRBV27 CATLGQGTDTQYF TGTGCCACCTTAGGACAGGGCACAGATACGCAGTATTTT
TRBD1 TRBJ1-2 few TRBV5-1 CASSLGTGPNGYTF TGCGCCAGCAGCTTGGGGACAGGTCCGAACGGCTACACCTTC
- TRBJ2-5 - TRBV30 CAWSRAPGTQYF TGTGCCTGGAGCAGGGCTCCAGGGACCCAGTACTTC
TRBD1 TRBJ2-1 - TRBV5-1 CASSLGGQGFNEQFF TGCGCCAGCAGCTTGGGAGGACAGGGCTTCAATGAGCAGTTCTTC
- TRBJ1-4 - TRBV27 CASSRMGHFNEKLFF TGTGCCAGCAGTCGTATGGGACATTTTAATGAAAAACTGTTTTTT
TRBD2 TRBJ2-3 - TRBV29-1 CSVPRLAGGRVADTQYF TGCAGCGTTCCCAGACTAGCGGGAGGGAGGGTGGCAGATACGCAGTATTTT
- TRBJ2-7 - TRBV2 CASSTDREGEQYF TGTGCCAGCAGTACGGACAGGGAGGGCGAGCAGTACTTC
TRBD1 TRBJ2-6 - TRBV4-1 CASSHDRQGARGANVLTF TGCGCCAGCAGCCACGACAGACAGGGGGCAAGGGGGGCCAACGTCCTGACTTTC
TRBD1 TRBJ2-5 - TRBV7-3 CASSLTGGRGETQYF TGTGCCAGCAGCTTAACAGGGGGCAGAGGGGAGACCCAGTACTTC
TRBD2 TRBJ2-1 - TRBV7-9 CASSLVLAGGRNEQFF TGTGCCAGCAGCTTAGTACTAGCGGGAGGCCGCAATGAGCAGTTCTTC
TRBD2 TRBJ2-1 - TRBV9 CASSPGLAGGRASYNEQFF TGTGCCAGCAGCCCGGGACTAGCGGGAGGGCGCGCTTCCTACAATGAGCAGTTCTTC
- TRBJ2-3 - TRBV27 CASSLQTRIADTQYF TGTGCCAGCAGTTTGCAGACTAGGATCGCAGATACGCAGTATTTT
TRBD1 TRBJ2-3 - TRBV7-6 CASSSRTGGISPDTQYF TGTGCCAGCAGCTCCCGGACAGGGGGCATCTCTCCAGATACGCAGTATTTT
TRBD1 TRBJ1-5 - TRBV19 CASSTGQGVPGNQPQHF TGTGCCAGTAGTACCGGACAGGGGGTCCCAGGCAATCAGCCCCAGCATTTT
TRBD2 TRBJ2-1 - TRBV11-2 CASSSTSGRVGNEQFF TGTGCCAGCAGCTCTACCAGCGGGAGGGTTGGCAATGAGCAGTTCTTC
TRBD1 TRBJ2-6 - TRBV9 CASSPRDRGPGANVLTF TGTGCCAGCAGCCCAAGGGACAGGGGGCCTGGGGCCAACGTCCTGACTTTC
- TRBJ2-1 - TRBV23-1 CASSPPRGPITYNEQFF TGCGCCAGCAGTCCTCCCCGGGGTCCGATAACCTACAATGAGCAGTTCTTC
- TRBJ1-1 - TRBV7-6 CASSLASGGRTEAFF TGTGCCAGCAGCTTAGCGTCGGGGGGGAGGACTGAAGCTTTCTTT
- TRBJ2-5 - TRBV9 CASSVAGHDQETQYF TGTGCCAGCAGCGTAGCTGGCCACGACCAAGAGACCCAGTACTTC
- TRBJ1-1 - TRBV7-9 CASSPRTDMNTEAFF TGTGCCAGCAGCCCTAGGACAGACATGAACACTGAAGCTTTCTTT
- TRBJ2-1 - TRBV15 CATSRDAKMKRGLTYNEQFF TGTGCCACCAGCAGAGATGCCAAAATGAAAAGGGGCCTTACCTACAATGAGCAGTTCTTC
TRBD1 TRBJ2-4 - TRBV27 CASSPLYRGRAKNIQYF TGTGCCAGCAGTCCCCTTTACAGGGGCCGCGCCAAAAACATTCAGTACTTC
- TRBJ1-1 - TRBV11-2 CASSPWEDTEAFF TGTGCCAGCAGCCCGTGGGAGGACACTGAAGCTTTCTTT
TRBD2 TRBJ2-3 - TRBV5-1 CASSLGPSGNTQYF TGCGCCAGCAGCTTGGGGCCTAGCGGGAATACGCAGTATTTT
TRBD2 TRBJ2-5 - TRBV10-3 CAISEEQKSGRVNQETQYF TGTGCCATCAGTGAGGAACAAAAAAGCGGGAGGGTTAACCAAGAGACCCAGTACTTC
- TRBJ2-5 once TRBV5-1 CASSLYAGPQETQYF TGCGCCAGCAGCTTGTACGCGGGGCCCCAAGAGACCCAGTACTTC
TRBD2 TRBJ2-1 - TRBV5-1 CASSLRSGINEQFF TGCGCCAGCAGCTTGCGGAGCGGGATAAATGAGCAGTTCTTC
TRBD2 TRBJ2-2 - TRBV5-1 CASSYSGSNSGELFF TGCGCCAGCAGCTACAGCGGGAGTAATTCCGGGGAGCTGTTTTTT
TRBD1 TRBJ1-2 - TRBV29-1 CSVAEWGQGEGYTF TGCAGCGTTGCGGAATGGGGACAGGGGGAGGGCTACACCTTC
- TRBJ1-3 - TRBV28 CASSLSTPSGNTIYF TGTGCCAGCAGTTTATCGACACCTTCTGGAAACACCATATATTTT
TRBD1 TRBJ1-1 - TRBV19 CASSIDRLRDRATEAFF TGTGCCAGTAGTATAGATCGGTTAAGGGACAGGGCCACTGAAGCTTTCTTT
TRBD1 TRBJ2-3 - TRBV5-1 CASSLDRGQWDTQYF TGCGCCAGCAGCCTGGACAGGGGGCAGTGGGATACGCAGTATTTT
TRBD1 TRBJ2-1 - TRBV28 CASSFGQGRYNEQFF TGTGCCAGCAGTTTCGGACAGGGCCGCTACAATGAGCAGTTCTTC
- TRBJ2-4 - TRBV7-2 CASSLEGTTSTNIQYF TGTGCCAGCAGCTTGGAGGGGACGACGTCGACTAACATTCAGTACTTC
- TRBJ2-7 once TRBV28 CASRNSRGNYEQYF TGTGCCTCACGAAATAGTAGGGGGAACTACGAGCAGTACTTC
TRBD2 TRBJ2-1 - TRBV29-1 CSVEHSGQRGYSYNEQFF TGCAGCGTTGAACACTCGGGGCAGCGGGGCTACTCCTACAATGAGCAGTTCTTC
TRBD1 TRBJ2-3 - TRBV30 CACVTGERTDTQYF TGTGCCTGCGTGACAGGGGAGAGGACAGATACGCAGTATTTT
TRBD1 TRBJ2-1 - TRBV29-1 CSVPGGWDILGEQFF TGCAGCGTCCCAGGGGGTTGGGATATACTTGGTGAGCAGTTCTTC
TRBD2 TRBJ2-7 - TRBV11-2 CASSPRGWGYGRTKYF TGTGCCAGCAGCCCAAGGGGTTGGGGATACGGGAGGACGAAGTACTTC
TRBD2 TRBJ2-1 - TRBV28 CASSGPGTSHEQFF TGTGCCAGCAGTGGCCCCGGGACTAGCCATGAGCAGTTCTTC
TRBD1 TRBJ2-5 few TRBV6-1 CATAGQGETQYF TGTGCCACTGCGGGACAGGGGGAGACCCAGTACTTC
- TRBJ2-3 - TRBV7-3 CASSLSRGSTDTQYF TGTGCCAGCAGCTTATCCCGCGGGAGCACAGATACGCAGTATTTT